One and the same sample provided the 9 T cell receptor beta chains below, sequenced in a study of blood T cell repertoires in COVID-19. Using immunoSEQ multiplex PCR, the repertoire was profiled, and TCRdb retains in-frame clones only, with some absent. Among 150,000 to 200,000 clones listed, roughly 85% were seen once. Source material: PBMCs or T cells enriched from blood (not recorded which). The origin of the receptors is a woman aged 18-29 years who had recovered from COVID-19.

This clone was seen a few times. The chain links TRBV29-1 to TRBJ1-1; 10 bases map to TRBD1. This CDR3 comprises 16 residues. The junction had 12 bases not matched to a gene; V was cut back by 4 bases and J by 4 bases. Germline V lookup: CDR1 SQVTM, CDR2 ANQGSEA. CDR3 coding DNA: TGCAGCGTTGCTGATGGACAGGGGGTTGTCGGCACTGAAGCTTTCTTT. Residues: CSVADGQGVVGTEAFF.

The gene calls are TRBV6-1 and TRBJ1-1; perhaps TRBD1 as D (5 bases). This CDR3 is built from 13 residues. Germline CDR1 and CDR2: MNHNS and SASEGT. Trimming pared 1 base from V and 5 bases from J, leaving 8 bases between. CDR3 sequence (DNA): TGTGCCAGCAGTGAAGGCAGGGTAACTGAAGCTTTCTTT. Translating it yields CASSEGRVTEAFF.

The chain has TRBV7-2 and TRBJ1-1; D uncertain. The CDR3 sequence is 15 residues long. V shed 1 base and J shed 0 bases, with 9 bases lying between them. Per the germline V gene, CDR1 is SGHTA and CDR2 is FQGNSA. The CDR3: CASSLEAVMNTEAFF. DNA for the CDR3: TGTGCCAGCAGCTTAGAAGCGGTAATGAACACTGAAGCTTTCTTT.

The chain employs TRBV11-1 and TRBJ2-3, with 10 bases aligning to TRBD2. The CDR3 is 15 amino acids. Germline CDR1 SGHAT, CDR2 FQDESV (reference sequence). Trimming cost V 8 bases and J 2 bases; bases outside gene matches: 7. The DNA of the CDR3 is TGTGCCAGCGGGGAGCGGGGGGGCTCCACAGATACGCAGTATTTT. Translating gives CASGERGGSTDTQYF. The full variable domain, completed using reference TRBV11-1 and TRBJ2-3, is EAEVAQSPRYKITEKSQAVAFWCDPISGHATLYWYRQILGQGPELLVQFQDESVVDDSQLPKDRFSAERLKGVDSTLKIQPAELGDSAMYLCASGERGGSTDTQYFGPGTRLTVL.

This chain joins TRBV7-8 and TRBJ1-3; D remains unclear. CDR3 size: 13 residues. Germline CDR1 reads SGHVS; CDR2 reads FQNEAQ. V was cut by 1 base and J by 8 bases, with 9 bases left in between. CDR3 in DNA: TGTGCCAGCAGCTTAGTTTTGGAGGACACCATATATTTT. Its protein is CASSLVLEDTIYF.

The CDR3 DNA reads TGTGCCAGTAGGTCTCGAGGGGAGGACATTCAGTACTTC. This gives the protein CASRSRGEDIQYF. The rearrangement joins TRBV19 to TRBJ2-4, with a possible D match to TRBD2 (6 bases). The CDR3 loop spans 13 amino acids. Trimming took off 6 bases at V and 8 bases at J, with 14 bases between the two ends. Germline values: CDR1 LNHDA, CDR2 SQIVND (reference sequence).

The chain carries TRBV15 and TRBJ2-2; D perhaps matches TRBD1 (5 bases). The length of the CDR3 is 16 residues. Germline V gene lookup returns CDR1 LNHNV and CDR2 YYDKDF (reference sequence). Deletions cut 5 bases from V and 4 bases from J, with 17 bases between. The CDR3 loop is CATSDPPDNPTGELFF. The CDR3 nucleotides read TGTGCCACCAGCGACCCGCCGGACAACCCCACCGGGGAGCTGTTTTTT.

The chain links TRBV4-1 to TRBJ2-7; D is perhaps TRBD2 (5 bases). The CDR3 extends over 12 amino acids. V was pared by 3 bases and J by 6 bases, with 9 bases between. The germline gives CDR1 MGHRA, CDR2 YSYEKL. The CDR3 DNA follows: TGCGCCAGCAGCCACGCCCGGGGCGAGCAGTACTTC. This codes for CASSHARGEQYF.

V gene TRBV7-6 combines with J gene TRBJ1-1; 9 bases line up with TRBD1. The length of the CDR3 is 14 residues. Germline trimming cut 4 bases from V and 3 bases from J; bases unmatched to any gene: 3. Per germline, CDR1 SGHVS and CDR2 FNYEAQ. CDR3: CASSSGQGHTEAFF. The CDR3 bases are TGTGCCAGCAGCTCCGGACAGGGGCACACTGAAGCTTTCTTT. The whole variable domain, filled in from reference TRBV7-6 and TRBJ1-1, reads GAGVSQSPRYKVTKRGQDVALRCDPISGHVSLYWYRQALGQGPEFLTYFNYEAQQDKSGLPNDRFSAERPEGSISTLTIQRTEQRDSAMYRCASSSGQGHTEAFFGQGTRLTVV.